The next 6 T cell receptor beta chains were all read from a single sample in a study of blood T cell repertoires in COVID-19. Using immunoSEQ multiplex PCR, the repertoire was profiled, and TCRdb retains in-frame clones only, with some absent. The sample holds around 230,000 clones, 86% seen once. Sequencing input: PBMCs or T cells enriched from blood (not recorded which). The receptor source for this set is a woman aged 40-49 years with acute COVID-19.

The J gene is TRBJ2-1, the V gene TRBV12-3 or TRBV12-4, with D uncertain. V lost 3 bases and J lost 10, with 13 bases in between. The length of the CDR3 is 13 residues. The DNA of the CDR3 is TGTGCCAGCAGTTTTGGGCCCGAAATGGAGCAGTTCTTC. The encoded protein is CASSFGPEMEQFF.

This rearrangement joins TRBV7-8 to TRBJ2-7; D remains unclear. The germline V and J ends were trimmed by 5 bases and 2 bases, with 16 bases remaining between them. This CDR3 is 15 amino acids long. Germline values: CDR1 SGHVS, CDR2 FQNEAQ. The CDR3 reads CASSSAPVTTYEQYF. The CDR3 DNA is TGTGCCAGCAGCAGCGCACCGGTCACAACCTACGAGCAGTACTTC.

A word on this clone: The same CDR3 arises from other DNA sequences in this sample as well. J is TRBJ2-3 and V is TRBV5-1; tentatively, D is TRBD2 (5 bases). The CDR3 consists of 12 residues. V was cut by 2 bases and J by 4 bases, with 5 bases left in between. Germline CDR1 and CDR2: SGHRS and YFSETQ. The CDR3 DNA follows: TGCGCCAGCAGCTTAGCGGCAGATACGCAGTATTTT. Its translation: CASSLAADTQYF.

DNA of the CDR3: TGTGCCACCAGCCCCGGGACAGTTGCAACTAATGAAAAACTGTTTTTT. Translating gives CATSPGTVATNEKLFF. This chain joins TRBV15 and TRBJ1-4, with 7 bases that match TRBD1. Germline V CDR1 and CDR2: LNHNV, YYDKDF (reference sequence). The CDR3 extends over 16 amino acids. V shed 5 bases, J shed 0 bases, and the junction held 6 bases outside the gene matches.

Of note for this clone: The junction does not match germline at one end; this may be a read error. The chain is built from TRBV7-7 and TRBJ2-1, with 9 bases fitting TRBD2. Germline V gives CDR1 SSHAT, CDR2 FNYEAQ (reference sequence). The CDR3 has 15 residues. The CDR3 reads CASSFIAGGYNEQFF. CDR3 bases: TGTGCTAGCAGCTTCATCGCGGGGGGGTACAATGAGCAGTTCTTC. The whole variable domain, filled in from reference TRBV7-7 and TRBJ2-1, reads GAGVSQSPRYKVTKRGQDVTLRCDPISSHATLYWYQQALGQGPEFLTYFNYEAQPDKSGLPSDRFSAERPEGSISTLTIQRTEQRDSAMYRCASSFIAGGYNEQFFGPGTRLTVL.

This clone has only one observation. The J gene is TRBJ1-4, the V gene TRBV5-1; possibly TRBD1 for D (6 bases). V was trimmed by 0 bases and J by 3 bases, leaving 15 bases between them. The germline CDR1 and CDR2 sequences are SGHRS and YFSETQ. There are 17 residues in the CDR3. The CDR3 loop reads CASSLGARGAANEKLFF. For the CDR3, the DNA is TGCGCCAGCAGCTTGGGGGCCCGGGGGGCGGCTAATGAAAAACTGTTTTTT.